The rows below give T cell receptor beta chains drawn from one sample of a study of STAT5B mutations in CD4+ large granular lymphocyte leukemia. TCRdb's copy holds only in-frame clones and misses some; the assay was immunoSEQ multiplex PCR. The sample lists around 34,000 clones; 70% to 90% were seen once. Sequencing input: CD4+ T cells from blood buffy coats. These receptors originate from a human donor in good health. The CDR3 runs from the conserved cysteine through the conserved F or W. Each record gives: V gene, clone size, D gene, J gene, CDR3 protein, CDR3 DNA. A D gene is named only where the DNA matches it firmly. Clone size appears in some rows only: once, few, many, or a class for an expanded clone.

v_gene: TRBV11-3; abundance: once; d_gene: -; j_gene: TRBJ1-1; CDR3aa: CASSLGTEAFF; CDR3nt: TGTGCCAGCAGCTTAGGCACTGAAGCTTTCTTT
v_gene: TRBV7-3; abundance: -; d_gene: -; j_gene: TRBJ1-5; CDR3aa: CASSWPGGNQPQHF; CDR3nt: TGTGCCAGCAGTTGGCCCGGTGGGAATCAGCCCCAGCATTTT
v_gene: TRBV27; abundance: -; d_gene: -; j_gene: TRBJ1-6; CDR3aa: CASSPGSTMDWGSPLHF; CDR3nt: TGTGCCAGCAGCCCGGGCTCAACGATGGATTGGGGATCACCCCTCCACTTT
v_gene: TRBV14; abundance: few; d_gene: -; j_gene: TRBJ1-6; CDR3aa: CASSSGNSNSPLHF; CDR3nt: TGTGCCAGCAGCTCCGGGAACAGTAATTCACCCCTCCACTTT
v_gene: TRBV10-3; abundance: once; d_gene: TRBD1; j_gene: TRBJ1-2; CDR3aa: CAISGGGDRGDYTF; CDR3nt: TGTGCCATCAGTGGAGGGGGGGACAGGGGAGACTACACCTTC
v_gene: TRBV28; abundance: once; d_gene: TRBD2; j_gene: TRBJ2-3; CDR3aa: CASSLSGLASSTDTQYF; CDR3nt: TGTGCCAGCAGTTTATCGGGACTAGCGAGTAGCACAGATACGCAGTATTTT
v_gene: TRBV10-3; abundance: -; d_gene: TRBD2; j_gene: TRBJ2-5; CDR3aa: CAISTSGGGETQYF; CDR3nt: TGTGCCATCTCAACTAGCGGGGGGGGAGAGACCCAGTACTTC
v_gene: TRBV28; abundance: -; d_gene: -; j_gene: TRBJ1-2; CDR3aa: CASSPLPGNGYGYTF; CDR3nt: TGTGCCAGCAGTCCTCTCCCGGGAAATGGCTATGGCTACACCTTC
v_gene: TRBV27; abundance: -; d_gene: -; j_gene: TRBJ1-5; CDR3aa: CASGGLGNQPQHF; CDR3nt: TGTGCCAGCGGCGGGTTAGGCAATCAGCCCCAGCATTTT
v_gene: TRBV10-3; abundance: once; d_gene: TRBD1; j_gene: TRBJ1-2; CDR3aa: CAISEGQVLNYGYTF; CDR3nt: TGTGCCATCAGTGAAGGACAGGTCCTTAACTATGGCTACACCTTC
v_gene: TRBV7-9; abundance: -; d_gene: TRBD1; j_gene: TRBJ2-1; CDR3aa: CASSPLGTGGNEQFF; CDR3nt: TGTGCCAGCAGCCCCCTAGGGACAGGGGGAAATGAGCAGTTCTTC
v_gene: TRBV5-1; abundance: once; d_gene: TRBD1; j_gene: TRBJ2-5; CDR3aa: CASSLATGWQKTQYF; CDR3nt: TGCGCCAGCAGCTTGGCGACAGGGTGGCAGAAGACCCAGTACTTC